This T cell receptor (beta chain) came from a study of blood T cell repertoires in COVID-19. The CDR3 spans 14 residues. The ends were cut back, 2 bases at V and 5 bases at J, with 13 bases in the middle. CDR1 LGHDT and CDR2 YNNKEL come from the germline V gene (reference sequence). Profiling relied on immunoSEQ multiplex PCR, and the TCRdb table lists in-frame clones only, not all of them. The sample records about 210,000 clones, approximately 86% being singletons. This sequence originates from a man between 60 and 75 years old with acute or convalescent COVID-19. The chain has TRBV3-1 (or the pseudogene TRBV3-2) and TRBJ2-7, with a weak D call TRBD1 (6 bases). The sample taken for sequencing was peripheral blood. This CDR3 is CASSQRAGVHEQYF. The CDR3 nucleotides read TGTGCCAGCAGCCAACGGGCAGGGGTACACGAGCAGTACTTC.